What follows are 10 T cell receptor beta chains derived from one specimen sequenced in a study of blood T cell repertoires in COVID-19. Generated by immunoSEQ multiplex PCR, the TCRdb table keeps only in-frame clones and is missing some. The sample includes 120,000 to 150,000 clones, 88% of them seen just once. Sequenced: peripheral blood. The receptors originated from a man aged 50 or older with active or convalescent COVID-19.

V usage is TRBV6-5 and J usage is TRBJ2-7, with a weak D call TRBD1 (6 bases). The length of the CDR3 is 15 residues. Looked up from germline, CDR1 is MNHEY and CDR2 is SVGAGI. The V gene lost 0 bases and the J gene lost 2 bases, with 11 bases spanning the gap. Here the CDR3 DNA reads TGTGCCAGCAGTTACTCCCAGGGGTCACCCTACGAGCAGTACTTC. Amino acid sequence: CASSYSQGSPYEQYF.

The chain is built from TRBV12-5 and TRBJ2-1; D possibly corresponds to TRBD2 (6 bases). Per the germline V gene, CDR1 is LGHNT and CDR2 is FRNRAP. The CDR3 loop spans 12 amino acids. V gave up 4 bases and J gave up 7 bases, with 8 bases separating them. The CDR3 is CASGWRENEQFF. The CDR3, as DNA: TGTGCTAGTGGTTGGCGGGAAAATGAGCAGTTCTTC.

This chain links TRBV9 with TRBJ2-2; 10 bases align to TRBD2. The CDR3 contains 19 residues. The J segment lost 0 bases and the V segment lost 7 bases, leaving 15 bases of the junction unmatched. Germline assignment: CDR1 SGDLS and CDR2 YYNGEE. CDR3 in DNA: TGTGCCAGCGGCGCGGTAACTAGCGGGATAAGACCGAACACCGGGGAGCTGTTTTTT. Protein product: CASGAVTSGIRPNTGELFF.

The chain has TRBV18 and TRBJ1-5; D might be TRBD1 (5 bases). CDR3 length equals 16 residues. Germline CDR1 KGHSH, CDR2 LQKENI. Trimming stripped 1 base from V and 5 bases from J, with 15 bases between. DNA of the CDR3: TGTGCCAGCTCACCACAGGGGCCGGACAAATATCAGCCCCAGCATTTT. Protein: CASSPQGPDKYQPQHF.

This chain connects TRBV12-5 to TRBJ1-5; D remains ambiguous. CDR1 and CDR2 from the germline V gene are LGHNT and FRNRAP. Trimming stripped 8 bases from V and 4 bases from J, with 9 bases between. This CDR3 contains 12 residues. As DNA, the CDR3 is TGTGCTAGTAGTTCCTTTAATCAGCCCCAGCATTTT. Amino acid sequence: CASSSFNQPQHF.

This clone was picked up a small number of times. The rearrangement joins TRBV19 to TRBJ2-6; D call uncertain. Germline V gene lookup returns CDR1 LNHDA and CDR2 SQIVND (reference sequence). Trimming left V 7 bases short and J 2 bases short, with 6 bases between. The CDR3 totals 13 residues. The CDR3 nucleotides read TGTGCCAGTACACAGCCTGGGGCCAACGTCCTGACTTTC. This sequence encodes CASTQPGANVLTF.

A single count supports this clone. The rearrangement uses TRBV4-1 and TRBJ2-7; TRBD2 matches 10 bases. Germline V gives CDR1 MGHRA, CDR2 YSYEKL. The J segment lost 3 bases and the V segment lost 2 bases, leaving 7 bases of the junction unmatched. This CDR3 is built from 16 residues. The chain's CDR3 is CASSQMTLAGSYEQYF. Here the CDR3 DNA reads TGCGCCAGCAGCCAAATGACACTAGCGGGAAGCTACGAGCAGTACTTC.

A word on this clone: At one of its ends the junction is not consistent with the germline gene, which may arise from a read error. This rearrangement joins TRBV6-5 to TRBJ1-5, with 9 bases matching TRBD1. The CDR3 has 15 amino acids. CDR1 is MNHEY and CDR2 is SVGAGI in the germline V gene. CDR3 protein: CASRPGQGSTQPQHF. The CDR3 nucleotides read TGTGCCAGCAGACCGGGACAGGGTAGCACTCAGCCCCAGCATTTT.

This chain links TRBV7-2 with TRBJ2-1, with D maybe TRBD1 (5 bases). The V gene lost 6 bases and the J gene lost 2 bases, with 5 bases spanning the gap. In germline, CDR1 is SGHTA, CDR2 FQGNSA. This CDR3 spans 12 amino acids. CDR3 nucleotides: TGTGCCAGCAGGGGGCCCTACAATGAGCAGTTCTTC. It codes for CASRGPYNEQFF.

This chain uses TRBV5-4 with TRBJ2-1, with 7 positions matching TRBD2. The CDR3 consists of 20 residues. J was trimmed by 3 bases and V by 0 bases; bases with no gene match: 18. CDR1 and CDR2 from the germline V gene are SGHNT and YYREEE (reference sequence). The CDR3 spells CASSLGLADPIPKNYNEQFF. The CDR3 DNA sequence: TGTGCCAGCAGCTTGGGGCTAGCGGACCCCATCCCTAAGAACTACAATGAGCAGTTCTTC.